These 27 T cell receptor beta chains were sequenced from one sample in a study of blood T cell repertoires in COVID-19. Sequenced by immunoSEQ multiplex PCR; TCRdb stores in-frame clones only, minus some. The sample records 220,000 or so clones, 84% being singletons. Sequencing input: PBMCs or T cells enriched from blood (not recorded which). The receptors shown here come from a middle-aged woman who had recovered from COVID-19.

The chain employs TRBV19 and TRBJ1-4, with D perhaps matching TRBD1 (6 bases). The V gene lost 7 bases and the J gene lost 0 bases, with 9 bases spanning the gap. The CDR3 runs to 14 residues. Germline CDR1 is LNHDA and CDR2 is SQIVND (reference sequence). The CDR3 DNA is TGTGCCAGTACGGACAGATCAACTAATGAAAAACTGTTTTTT. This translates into CASTDRSTNEKLFF.

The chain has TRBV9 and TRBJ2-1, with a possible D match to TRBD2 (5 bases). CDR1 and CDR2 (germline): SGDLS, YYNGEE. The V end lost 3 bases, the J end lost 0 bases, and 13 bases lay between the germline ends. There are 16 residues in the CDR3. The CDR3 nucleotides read TGTGCCAGCAGCGCCGGACTCACTGACTCCTACAATGAGCAGTTCTTC. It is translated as CASSAGLTDSYNEQFF. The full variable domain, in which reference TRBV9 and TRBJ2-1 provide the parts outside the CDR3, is DSGVTQTPKHLITATGQRVTLRCSPRSGDLSVYWYQQSLDQGLQFLIQYYNGEERAKGNILERFSAQQFPDLHSELNLSSLELGDSALYFCASSAGLTDSYNEQFFGPGTRLTVL.

The CDR3 protein is CSVRGSSTDTQYF. The CDR3 bases are TGCAGCGTTAGGGGGTCAAGCACAGATACGCAGTATTTT. The J gene is TRBJ2-3, the V gene TRBV29-1; a possible D gene is TRBD1 (6 bases). The CDR3 loop spans 13 amino acids. Per the germline V gene, CDR1 is SQVTM and CDR2 is ANQGSEA. Trimming removed 5 bases at V and 0 bases at J, with 9 bases between.

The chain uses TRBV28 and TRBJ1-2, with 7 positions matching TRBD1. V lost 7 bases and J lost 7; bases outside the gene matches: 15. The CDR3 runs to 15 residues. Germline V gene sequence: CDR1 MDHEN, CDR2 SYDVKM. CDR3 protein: CASNRDREYGRGYTF. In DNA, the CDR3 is TGTGCCAGCAACAGAGACAGGGAGTACGGTCGTGGCTACACCTTC.

This chain's CDR3 is CASRLAGLNTEAFF. As DNA, the CDR3 is TGTGCAAGTCGCTTAGCGGGCTTGAACACTGAAGCTTTCTTT. This chain links TRBV12-2 with TRBJ1-1; the table's D gene call, TRBD1, was not cross checked with the DNA. TRBV12-2 is deemed a pseudogene. CDR3 length equals 14 residues.

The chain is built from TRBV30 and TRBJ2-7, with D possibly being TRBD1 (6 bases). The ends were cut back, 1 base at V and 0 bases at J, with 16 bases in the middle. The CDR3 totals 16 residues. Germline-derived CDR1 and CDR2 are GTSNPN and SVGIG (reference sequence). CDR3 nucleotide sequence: TGTGCCTGGAGTGACCCCCAGGGGTTCCGCTCCTACGAGCAGTACTTC. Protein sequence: CAWSDPQGFRSYEQYF.

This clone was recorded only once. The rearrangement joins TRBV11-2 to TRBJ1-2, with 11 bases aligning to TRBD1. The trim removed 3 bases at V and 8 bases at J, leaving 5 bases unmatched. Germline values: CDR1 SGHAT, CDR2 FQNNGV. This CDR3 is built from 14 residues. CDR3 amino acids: CASSFPDRGRGYTF. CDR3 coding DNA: TGTGCCAGCAGCTTCCCGGACAGGGGGCGCGGCTACACCTTC.

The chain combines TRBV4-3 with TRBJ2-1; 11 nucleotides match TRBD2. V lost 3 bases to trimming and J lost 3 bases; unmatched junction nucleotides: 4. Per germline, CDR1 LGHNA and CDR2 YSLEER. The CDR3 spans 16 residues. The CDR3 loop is CASSQSTSGDYNEQFF. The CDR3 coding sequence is TGCGCCAGCAGCCAGTCGACTAGCGGGGACTACAATGAGCAGTTCTTC.

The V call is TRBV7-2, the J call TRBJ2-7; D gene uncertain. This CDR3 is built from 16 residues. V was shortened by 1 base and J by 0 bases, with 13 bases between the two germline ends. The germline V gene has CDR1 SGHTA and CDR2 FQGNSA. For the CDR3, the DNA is TGTGCCAGCAGCTTAGGCCCAGACAAGACCTCCTACGAGCAGTACTTC. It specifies CASSLGPDKTSYEQYF.

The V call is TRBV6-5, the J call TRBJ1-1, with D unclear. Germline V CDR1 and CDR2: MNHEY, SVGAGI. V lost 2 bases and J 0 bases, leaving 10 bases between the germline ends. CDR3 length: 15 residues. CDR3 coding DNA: TGTGCCAGCAGTTACCCCGGGGTCATGAACACTGAAGCTTTCTTT. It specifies CASSYPGVMNTEAFF.

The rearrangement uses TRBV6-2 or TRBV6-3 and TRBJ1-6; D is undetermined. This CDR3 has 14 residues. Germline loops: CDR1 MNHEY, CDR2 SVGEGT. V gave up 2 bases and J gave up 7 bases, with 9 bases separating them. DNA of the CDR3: TGTGCCAGCAGTTACCGGGGTGAAAATTCACCCCTCCACTTT. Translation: CASSYRGENSPLHF.

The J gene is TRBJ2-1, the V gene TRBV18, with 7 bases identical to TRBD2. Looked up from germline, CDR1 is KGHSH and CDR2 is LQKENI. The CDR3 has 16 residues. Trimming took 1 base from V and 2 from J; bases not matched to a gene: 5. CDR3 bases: TGTGCCAGCTCACCACGGGCTAGCGGTACCTACAATGAGCAGTTCTTC. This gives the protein CASSPRASGTYNEQFF.

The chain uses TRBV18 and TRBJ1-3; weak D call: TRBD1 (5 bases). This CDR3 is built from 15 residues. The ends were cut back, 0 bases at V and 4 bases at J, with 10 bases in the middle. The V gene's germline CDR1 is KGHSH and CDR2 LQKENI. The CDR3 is CASSPPGAPGNTIYF. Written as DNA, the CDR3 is TGTGCCAGCTCACCACCAGGGGCGCCAGGAAACACCATATATTTT. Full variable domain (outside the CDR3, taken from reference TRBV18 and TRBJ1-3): NAGVMQNPRHLVRRRGQEARLRCSPMKGHSHVYWYRQLPEEGLKFMVYLQKENIIDESGMPKERFSAEFPKEGPSILRIQQVVRGDSAAYFCASSPPGAPGNTIYFGEGSWLTVV.

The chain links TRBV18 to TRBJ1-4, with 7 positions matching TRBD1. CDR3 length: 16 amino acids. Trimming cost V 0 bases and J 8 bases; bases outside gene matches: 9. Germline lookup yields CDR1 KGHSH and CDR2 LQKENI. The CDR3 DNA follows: TGTGCCAGCTCACCACCGTTCGACAGGGAAATGGAAAAACTGTTTTTT. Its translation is CASSPPFDREMEKLFF.

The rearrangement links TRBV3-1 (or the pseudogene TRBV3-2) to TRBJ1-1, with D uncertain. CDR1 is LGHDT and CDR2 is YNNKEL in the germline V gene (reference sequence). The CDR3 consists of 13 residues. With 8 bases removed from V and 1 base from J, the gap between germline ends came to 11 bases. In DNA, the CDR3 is TGTGCCAGCCGCCGGGAGGGGAACACTGAAGCTTTCTTT. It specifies CASRREGNTEAFF.

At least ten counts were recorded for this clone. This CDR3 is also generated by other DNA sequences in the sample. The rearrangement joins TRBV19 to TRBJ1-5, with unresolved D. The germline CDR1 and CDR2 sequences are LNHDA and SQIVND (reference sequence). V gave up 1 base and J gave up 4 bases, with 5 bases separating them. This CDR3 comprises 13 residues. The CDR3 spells CASSIAGNQPQHF. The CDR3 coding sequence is TGTGCCAGTAGTATAGCCGGGAATCAGCCCCAGCATTTT.

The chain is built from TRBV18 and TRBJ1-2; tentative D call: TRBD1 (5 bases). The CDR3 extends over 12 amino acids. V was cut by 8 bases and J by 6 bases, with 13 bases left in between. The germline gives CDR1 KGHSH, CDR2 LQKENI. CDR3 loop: CASHIGGDGYTF. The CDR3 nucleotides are TGTGCCAGCCACATCGGAGGGGATGGCTACACCTTC.

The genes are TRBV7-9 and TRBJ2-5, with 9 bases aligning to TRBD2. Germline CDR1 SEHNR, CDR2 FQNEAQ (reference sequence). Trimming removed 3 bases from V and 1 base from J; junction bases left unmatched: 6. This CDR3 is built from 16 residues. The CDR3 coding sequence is TGTGCCAGCAGCTTTCTTCTAGCGGGACTCCAAGAGACCCAGTACTTC. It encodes CASSFLLAGLQETQYF.

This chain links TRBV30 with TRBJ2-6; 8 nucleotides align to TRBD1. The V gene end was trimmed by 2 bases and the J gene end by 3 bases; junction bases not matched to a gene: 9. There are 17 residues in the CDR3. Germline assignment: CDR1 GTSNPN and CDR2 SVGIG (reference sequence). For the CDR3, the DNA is TGTGCCTGGAGTCAAGGACAGGGACCGAATGGGGCCAACGTCCTGACTTTC. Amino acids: CAWSQGQGPNGANVLTF.

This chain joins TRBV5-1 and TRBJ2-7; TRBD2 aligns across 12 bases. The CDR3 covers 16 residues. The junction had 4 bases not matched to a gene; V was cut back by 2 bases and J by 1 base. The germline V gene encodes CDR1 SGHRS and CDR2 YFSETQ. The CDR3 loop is CASSFLAGGPSYEQYF. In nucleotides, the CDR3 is TGCGCCAGCAGCTTTCTAGCGGGAGGGCCGTCCTACGAGCAGTACTTC.

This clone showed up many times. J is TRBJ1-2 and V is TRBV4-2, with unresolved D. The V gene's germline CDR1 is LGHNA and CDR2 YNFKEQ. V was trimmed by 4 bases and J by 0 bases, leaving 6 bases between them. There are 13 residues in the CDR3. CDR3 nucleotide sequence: TGTGCCAGCAGCCCACTTACTAACTATGGCTACACCTTC. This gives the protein CASSPLTNYGYTF.

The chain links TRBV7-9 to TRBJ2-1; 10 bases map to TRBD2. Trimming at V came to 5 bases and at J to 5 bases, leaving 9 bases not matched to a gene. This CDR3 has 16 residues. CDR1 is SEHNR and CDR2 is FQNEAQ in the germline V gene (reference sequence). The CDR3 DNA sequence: TGTGCCAGCAGCCCACGGCTAGCGGGAGCCCACAATGAGCAGTTCTTC. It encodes CASSPRLAGAHNEQFF.

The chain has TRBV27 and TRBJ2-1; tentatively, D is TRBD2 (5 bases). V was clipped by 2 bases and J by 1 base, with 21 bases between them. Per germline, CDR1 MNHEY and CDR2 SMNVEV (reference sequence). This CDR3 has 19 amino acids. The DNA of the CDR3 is TGTGCCAGCAGTTTAGGGAGCGCCGGGTCCCTTAGATCCTACAATGAGCAGTTCTTC. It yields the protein CASSLGSAGSLRSYNEQFF.

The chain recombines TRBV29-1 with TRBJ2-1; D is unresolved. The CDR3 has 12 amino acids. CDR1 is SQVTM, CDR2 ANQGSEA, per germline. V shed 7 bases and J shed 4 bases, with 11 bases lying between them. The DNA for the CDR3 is TGCAGCGGCGGATTCCGATACAATGAGCAGTTCTTC. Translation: CSGGFRYNEQFF.

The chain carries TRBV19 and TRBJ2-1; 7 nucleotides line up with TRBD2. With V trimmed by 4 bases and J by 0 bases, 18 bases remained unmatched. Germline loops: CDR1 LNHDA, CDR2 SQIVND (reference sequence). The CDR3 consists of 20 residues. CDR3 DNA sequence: TGTGCCAGTAGTACCGCTACCGGACAACTTTCTAGCGGCTCCTACAATGAGCAGTTCTTC. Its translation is CASSTATGQLSSGSYNEQFF.

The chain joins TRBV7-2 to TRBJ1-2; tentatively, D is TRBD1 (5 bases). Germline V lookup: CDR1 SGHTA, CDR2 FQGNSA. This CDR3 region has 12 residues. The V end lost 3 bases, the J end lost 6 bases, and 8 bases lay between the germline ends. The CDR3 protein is CASSFGRDGYTF. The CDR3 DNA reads TGTGCCAGCAGCTTTGGCAGGGATGGCTACACCTTC.

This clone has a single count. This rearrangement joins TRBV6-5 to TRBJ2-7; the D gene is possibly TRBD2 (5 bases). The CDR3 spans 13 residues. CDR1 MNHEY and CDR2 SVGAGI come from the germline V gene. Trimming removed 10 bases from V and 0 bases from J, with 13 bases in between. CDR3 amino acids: CATEDSSSYEQYF. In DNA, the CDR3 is TGTGCCACAGAGGACTCCAGCTCCTACGAGCAGTACTTC.